This passage covers 26 T cell receptor beta chains from one sample sequenced in a study of T cell changes during pregnancy in multiple sclerosis (dated by TCRdb to between 2017 and 2020). Library preparation used the immunoSEQ multiplex PCR assay. Here the immuneACCESS table is served through TCRdb, limited to in-frame sequences with V and J called. Missing clones are a known gap in these copies; in checked studies unresolved V genes cover under half, and the rest lacks a known reason. The sample table holds 75,000 to 100,000 clones, of which around 91% were seen once. The ten largest clones represent approximately 1.7% of the sample. Sequenced here: peripheral blood, sampled after pregnancy. The receptors stem from a female donor in good health, enrolled as a control in a pregnancy study.

This chain uses TRBV19 with TRBJ1-5; 9 bases agree with TRBD1. The trim removed 7 bases at V and 7 bases at J, leaving 11 bases unmatched. The CDR3 sequence is 15 residues long. Germline V gene lookup returns CDR1 LNHDA and CDR2 SQIVND (reference sequence). DNA for the CDR3: TGTGCCAGTATAGACAGGACAGGGGTCGCCCAGCCCCAGCATTTT. Its protein is CASIDRTGVAQPQHF.

V usage is TRBV7-2 and J usage is TRBJ2-7, with 11 positions matching TRBD2. CDR3 length: 15 residues. Germline CDR1 SGHTA, CDR2 FQGNSA. J lost 8 bases, V lost 1 base, and 7 bases had no gene match. In DNA form, the CDR3 reads TGTGCCAGCAGCTTAGGTTCGCCTAGCGGGGGGAAGCAGTACTTC. Encoded protein: CASSLGSPSGGKQYF.

V and J are TRBV6-6 and TRBJ2-7; D may be TRBD1 (6 bases). Germline lookup yields CDR1 MNHNY and CDR2 SVGAGI (reference sequence). The CDR3 covers 15 residues. V was cut by 6 bases and J by 0 bases, with 15 bases left in between. The CDR3 loop is CASSSRGGPSYEQYF. CDR3 sequence (DNA): TGTGCCAGCAGCTCCAGGGGCGGCCCCTCCTACGAGCAGTACTTC.

The chain uses TRBV6-6 and TRBJ1-5, with a weak D call TRBD1 (6 bases). The germline CDR1 and CDR2 sequences are MNHNY and SVGAGI (reference sequence). The CDR3 sequence is 15 residues long. Between the trimmed V and J ends, which lost 6 bases and 10 bases, there was a span of 22 bases. For the CDR3, the DNA is TGTGCCAGCAGGACTCGCCGGACAGATGGGGGTCCCCAGCATTTT. It codes for CASRTRRTDGGPQHF.

The chain recombines TRBV2 with TRBJ1-4; TRBD1 matches 9 bases. The CDR3 is 14 amino acids. V gave up 7 bases and J gave up 1 base; unmatched junction bases: 1. Germline CDR1 and CDR2: SNHLY and FYNNEI. CDR3 protein: CASNRGQTNEKLFF. The CDR3 bases are TGTGCCAGCAACAGGGGGCAAACTAATGAAAAACTGTTTTTT. Drawing the rest from reference TRBV2 and TRBJ1-4, the complete variable domain is EPEVTQTPSHQVTQMGQEVILRCVPISNHLYFYWYRQILGQKVEFLVSFYNNEISEKSEIFDDQFSVERPDGSNFTLKIRSTKLEDSAMYFCASNRGQTNEKLFFGSGTQLSVL.

V gene TRBV11-2 combines with J gene TRBJ2-6, with D possibly being TRBD2 (7 bases). The CDR3 loop spans 17 amino acids. CDR1 is SGHAT and CDR2 is FQNNGV in the germline V gene. V lost 4 bases, J lost 0 bases, and 13 bases lay in between. The CDR3 loop is CASSSGGRPSGANVLTF. CDR3 bases: TGTGCCAGCAGCTCGGGGGGCAGGCCCTCTGGGGCCAACGTCCTGACTTTC.

The chain recombines TRBV2 with TRBJ2-7; D might be TRBD2 (6 bases). CDR3 size: 13 residues. Per the germline V gene, CDR1 is SNHLY and CDR2 is FYNNEI. V lost 6 bases and J 2 bases, leaving 11 bases between the germline ends. CDR3 region: CASRTGTAYEQYF. The CDR3 DNA is TGTGCCAGCAGAACCGGGACTGCCTACGAGCAGTACTTC.

This clone was counted a few times. The chain carries TRBV4-3 and TRBJ1-4; tentative D call: TRBD1 (6 bases). Germline CDR1 is LGHNA and CDR2 is YSLEER. CDR3 length: 15 residues. V was trimmed by 4 bases and J by 8 bases, leaving 17 bases between them. The CDR3 DNA reads as TGCGCCAGCAGCCCAAGGGGGGGGGTTCGGGAAAAACTGTTTTTT. Translated, it gives CASSPRGGVREKLFF.

This clone was found once. This chain joins TRBV4-1 and TRBJ2-4, with D possibly being TRBD1 (5 bases). CDR1 is MGHRA and CDR2 is YSYEKL in the germline V gene. V was shortened by 4 bases and J by 0 bases, with 13 bases between the two germline ends. The length of the CDR3 is 16 residues. The CDR3 region is CASSPQEGVAKNIQYF. The CDR3 bases are TGCGCCAGCAGCCCCCAGGAAGGGGTAGCCAAAAACATTCAGTACTTC.

The rearrangement joins TRBV11-1 to TRBJ1-2; D unclear. V was clipped by 2 bases and J by 8 bases, with 9 bases between them. This CDR3 is built from 12 residues. Germline V gives CDR1 SGHAT, CDR2 FQDESV (reference sequence). Written as DNA, the CDR3 is TGTGCCAGCAGCTTACGGCGGGAAGGCTACACCTTC. As protein: CASSLRREGYTF. The full variable domain, with the rest looked up from reference TRBV11-1 and TRBJ1-2, is EAEVAQSPRYKITEKSQAVAFWCDPISGHATLYWYRQILGQGPELLVQFQDESVVDDSQLPKDRFSAERLKGVDSTLKIQPAELGDSAMYLCASSLRREGYTFGSGTRLTVV.

The sample holds one count of this clone. The V gene is TRBV4-3, the J gene TRBJ2-7, with TRBD2 matching over 7 bases. V shed 0 bases and J 2 bases; nucleotides not matched to a gene: 13. This CDR3 contains 18 residues. From germline, CDR1 is LGHNA and CDR2 YSLEER. The CDR3 spells CASSQDFFGAGDPYEQYF. Written as DNA, the CDR3 is TGCGCCAGCAGCCAAGATTTTTTTGGGGCGGGGGATCCCTACGAGCAGTACTTC.

V usage is TRBV4-2 and J usage is TRBJ1-6; TRBD1 matches at 8 bases. The CDR3 runs 15 residues. With 3 bases clipped from V and 5 bases from J, the junction kept 3 bases outside the gene matches. CDR1 and CDR2 (germline): LGHNA, YNFKEQ. The CDR3: CASSQGDRNNSPLHF. DNA of the CDR3: TGTGCCAGCAGCCAGGGGGACAGGAATAATTCACCCCTCCACTTT.

The gene calls are TRBV5-1 and TRBJ2-3; possible D gene TRBD2, 5 bases. Per germline, CDR1 SGHRS and CDR2 YFSETQ. Trimming stripped 3 bases from V and 2 bases from J, with 22 bases between. The CDR3 has 18 amino acids. The CDR3 is CASSYVLLSGLNTDTQYF. CDR3 in DNA: TGCGCCAGCAGCTACGTCCTACTATCGGGGTTGAACACAGATACGCAGTATTTT.

In this sample, this clone turned up once. The genes are TRBV5-6 and TRBJ1-1; 7 bases align to TRBD1. CDR1 and CDR2 from the germline V gene are SGHDT and YYEEEE. There are 15 residues in the CDR3. Germline trimming cut 3 bases from V and 3 bases from J; bases unmatched to any gene: 8. CDR3 residues: CASSYKTGSHTEAFF. Here the CDR3 DNA reads TGTGCCAGCAGCTACAAGACAGGGTCCCACACTGAAGCTTTCTTT.

Written as DNA, the CDR3 is TGCAGCGTTGGCCGGACAGGGCGCACTGAAGCTTTCTTT. Residues: CSVGRTGRTEAFF. The J gene is TRBJ1-1, the V gene TRBV29-1; 8 nucleotides match TRBD1. The CDR3 runs 13 residues. Per the germline V gene, CDR1 is SQVTM and CDR2 is ANQGSEA. The V and J ends lost 4 bases and 4 bases, in that order; junction bases with no gene match: 5.

A single count supports this clone. For the CDR3, the DNA is TGTGCCAGCAGCTTTACTAGCGGACCACCTCAAGAGACCCAGTACTTC. This codes for CASSFTSGPPQETQYF. This chain uses TRBV7-8 with TRBJ2-5; 8 bases line up with TRBD2. In germline, CDR1 is SGHVS, CDR2 FQNEAQ. Germline trimming cut 3 bases from V and 2 bases from J; bases unmatched to any gene: 8. CDR3 length: 16 residues.

V gene TRBV9 combines with J gene TRBJ2-7; D ambiguous. The germline CDR1 and CDR2 sequences are SGDLS and YYNGEE. With 0 bases removed from V and 6 bases from J, the gap between germline ends came to 10 bases. This CDR3 comprises 13 residues. CDR3 nucleotides: TGTGCCAGCAGCGTAGATTTAAGCACCGAGCAGTACTTC. As protein: CASSVDLSTEQYF.

This clone was seen only a few times. CDR3 bases: TGTGCCAGCAGCCAAGAAGGGGGAGTGAACACTGAAGCTTTCTTT. Translating it yields CASSQEGGVNTEAFF. The chain is built from TRBV4-2 and TRBJ1-1, with a possible D match to TRBD1 (6 bases). This CDR3 region has 15 residues. Trimming removed 0 bases from V and 0 bases from J, with 8 bases in between. The germline CDR1 and CDR2 sequences are LGHNA and YNFKEQ.

This chain uses TRBV5-5 with TRBJ2-5, with 10 bases fitting TRBD2. The CDR3 contains 15 residues. The V gene's germline CDR1 is SGHKS and CDR2 YYEKEE (reference sequence). After removal of 2 bases from V and 7 bases from J, the junction contained 8 bases not matched to a gene. The CDR3 spells CASSFDSGGSWTQYF. CDR3 DNA: TGTGCCAGCAGCTTCGATAGCGGGGGGTCATGGACCCAGTACTTC.

Of note for this clone: This specimen includes other DNA sequences encoding the same CDR3. The rearrangement uses TRBV10-3 and TRBJ2-7; the match to TRBD2 covers 7 bases. The CDR3 spans 14 residues. CDR1 ENHRY and CDR2 SYGVKD come from the germline V gene. V dropped 0 bases and J dropped 2; count of bases not matched to a gene: 1. The CDR3: CAISESGGTYEQYF. CDR3 bases: TGTGCCATCAGTGAGTCGGGAGGGACCTACGAGCAGTACTTC.

This chain connects TRBV7-9 to TRBJ2-1, with 8 positions matching TRBD1. This CDR3 contains 15 residues. With 5 bases clipped from V and 10 bases from J, the junction kept 13 bases outside the gene matches. Germline values: CDR1 SEHNR, CDR2 FQNEAQ (reference sequence). The CDR3 loop reads CASSLGTGRPGEQFF. The CDR3 DNA sequence: TGTGCCAGCAGCCTTGGGACAGGCCGGCCGGGGGAGCAGTTCTTC.

The chain recombines TRBV28 with TRBJ2-7; D may be TRBD2 (5 bases). V was clipped by 6 bases and J by 2 bases, with 20 bases between them. The CDR3 spans 16 residues. The germline CDR1 and CDR2 sequences are MDHEN and SYDVKM. CDR3 DNA: TGTGCCAGCAGCCGGACTGTGGTCCGCTCTCCCTACGAGCAGTACTTC. Protein: CASSRTVVRSPYEQYF. Full variable domain (rest looked up from reference TRBV28 and TRBJ2-7): DVKVTQSSRYLVKRTGEKVFLECVQDMDHENMFWYRQDPGLGLRLIYFSYDVKMKEKGDIPEGYSVSREKKERFSLILESASTNQTSMYLCASSRTVVRSPYEQYFGPGTRLTVT.

Worth noting for this clone: The germline gene is not matched at one end of the junction; a read error may be the cause. The genes are TRBV7-7 and TRBJ2-1; 12 bases are shared with TRBD2. The CDR3 runs to 15 residues. Germline values: CDR1 SSHAT, CDR2 FNYEAQ (reference sequence). The CDR3 spells CASSHTSGGINEQFF. CDR3 in DNA: TGTGCTAGCAGCCACACTAGCGGGGGGATTAATGAGCAGTTCTTC.

The gene calls are TRBV5-3 and TRBJ1-1, with 8 bases identical to TRBD1. TRBV5-3 is placed among ORFs of uncertain function. The V segment lost 3 bases and the J segment 3 bases; nucleotides outside the gene matches: 16. CDR3 length: 18 amino acids. CDR3 DNA sequence: TGTGCCAGAAGCTCCCCATGTCAGGGGGCCCCTGGCGACACTGAAGCTTTCTTT. Residues: CARSSPCQGAPGDTEAFF.

CDR3 sequence reads: CASSFSGTLTGGYTF. The CDR3 nucleotides read TGTGCCAGCAGTTTTTCCGGGACATTAACAGGAGGCTACACCTTC. The V and J genes are TRBV11-2 and TRBJ1-2; D possibly corresponds to TRBD1 (6 bases). The CDR3 has 15 residues. Germline CDR1 reads SGHAT; CDR2 reads FQNNGV. Trimming removed 6 bases at V and 8 bases at J, with 22 bases between.

DNA for the CDR3: TGTGCCAGCAGCCAGGGGACTATTCCTGGGGCCAACGTCCTGACTTTC. It codes for CASSQGTIPGANVLTF. V is TRBV4-2 and J is TRBJ2-6, with 7 nucleotides matching TRBD2. The CDR3 has 16 residues. V trimming: 3 bases; J trimming: 2 bases; junction bases outside the gene matches: 4. Germline V gene data show CDR1 as LGHNA and CDR2 as YNFKEQ.